Detailed here is one T cell receptor (beta chain). Each CDR3 protein is one row after TCRdb ran MiXCR on the 5' RACE reads. The sample has fewer than 250,000 distinct CDR3 sequences, roughly 26% seen once. Trimming stripped 3 bases from V and 0 bases from J, with 6 bases between. Germline lookup yields CDR1 DFQATT and CDR2 SNEGSKA (reference sequence). The CDR3 runs to 13 residues. This sample was taken from a study of CD8 T cells in ankylosing spondylitis. The J gene is TRBJ2-1, the V gene TRBV20-1, with no clear D. This receptor was identified in a male donor with ankylosing spondylitis or in good health (not recorded which). The sample consisted of blood, either unsorted or a sorted T cell fraction (not recorded which). The CDR3 region is CSASPSSYNEQFF. The CDR3 coding sequence is TGCAGTGCTAGCCCGAGCTCCTACAATGAGCAGTTCTTC.